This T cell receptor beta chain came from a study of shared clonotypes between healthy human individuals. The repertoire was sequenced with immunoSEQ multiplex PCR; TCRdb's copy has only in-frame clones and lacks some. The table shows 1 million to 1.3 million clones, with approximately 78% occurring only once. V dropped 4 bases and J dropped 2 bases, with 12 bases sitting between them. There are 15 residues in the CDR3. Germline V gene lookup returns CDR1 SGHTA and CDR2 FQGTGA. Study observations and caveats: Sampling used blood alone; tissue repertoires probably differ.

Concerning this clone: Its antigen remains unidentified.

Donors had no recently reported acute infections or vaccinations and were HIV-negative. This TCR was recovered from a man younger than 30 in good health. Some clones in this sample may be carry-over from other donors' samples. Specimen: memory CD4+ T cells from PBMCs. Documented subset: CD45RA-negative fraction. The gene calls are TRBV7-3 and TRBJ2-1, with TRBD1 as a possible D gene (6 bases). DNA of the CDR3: TGTGCCAGCAGCTCAAACAGGGCCGCCTACAATGAGCAGTTCTTC. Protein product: CASSSNRAAYNEQFF.